This entry concerns a single T cell receptor beta chain. Its antigen remains unidentified. This entry comes from a study of shared clonotypes between healthy human individuals. Points from the study as a whole: Non-shared clonotypes had lower generation probabilities than clonotypes shared by all four sorted-subset donors.

Over several immunoSEQ plates, each subset's genomic DNA was distributed in even portions. Repertoires were generated with immunoSEQ multiplex PCR, while TCRdb's copy carries only in-frame clones and drops some. The table has some 980,000 clones, about 80% seen once; the top ten hold approximately 1.5%. CDR3 length: 13 residues. The germline V and J ends were trimmed by 6 bases and 2 bases, with 11 bases remaining between them. CDR1 SGHVS and CDR2 FQNEAQ come from the germline V gene. Donors, healthy HIV-negative adults, lacked recent acute infections or vaccinations. Researchers partitioned CD4+ cells into CD45RA+ naive and CD45RA-negative memory subsets.

The chain joins TRBV7-8 to TRBJ2-7; D might be TRBD1 (6 bases). The specimen sequenced was memory CD4+ T cells sorted from blood. Subset: CD45RA-negative fraction. This TCR was sampled from a man aged 18-30 years in good health. The CDR3 loop is CASRQDSPYEQYF. CDR3 nucleotides: TGTGCCAGCAGACAGGACAGCCCCTACGAGCAGTACTTC.